The sequence of this T cell receptor (beta chain) was determined in a study of cytomegalovirus exposure and HLA in healthy donors. Both 60 Vbeta primers and 13 Jbeta primers went into the PCR. The method was immunoSEQ multiplex PCR; TCRdb's version includes in-frame clones alone and lacks a portion of them. Of under 200,000 clones listed, 65% to 85% are singletons. Regarding the study as a whole: A later analysis associated some 18,000 TCR beta sequences with HLA alleles at a 0.05 false discovery rate. Data from an earlier analysis indicated that most TCR beta V segments were productive either about 87% or about 30% of the time.

About this clone itself: Its antigen is as yet unknown.

This TCR was recovered from a woman between 25 and 40 years old in good health and CMV-seropositive. Material for sequencing was PBMCs.

The CDR3 bases are TGCGCCAGCAGCTTGGAGGGGCATTCAGATACGCAGTATTTT. Translated, it gives CASSLEGHSDTQYF. The chain couples TRBV5-1 to TRBJ2-3; maybe TRBD1 (5 bases). Germline V gene sequence: CDR1 SGHRS, CDR2 YFSETQ. The V and J ends lost 0 bases and 4 bases respectively, with 9 bases between them. The CDR3 contains 14 residues. Based on the CDR3 plus reference TRBV5-1 and TRBJ2-3, the full variable domain is KAGVTQTPRYLIKTRGQQVTLSCSPISGHRSVSWYQQTPGQGLQFLFEYFSETQRNKGNFPGRFSGRQFSNSRSEMNVSTLELGDSALYLCASSLEGHSDTQYFGPGTRLTVL.